This T cell receptor (beta chain) was retrieved from a study of T cell responses to AZD1222 COVID-19 vaccine. Points on this clone: Its antigen remains unidentified.

Findings and caveats of the study: Donors in the cohort were predominantly white British and more often female, and clonal diversity was possibly underestimated. Only six or seven AZD1222 recipients tested seropositive at baseline. Spike-specific TCR breadth and depth rose after two AZD1222 doses.

Germline V CDR1 and CDR2: SGHAT, FQNNGV. V lost 3 bases and J lost 5; bases outside the gene matches: 6. CDR3 size: 14 residues. Measured with immunoSEQ multiplex PCR; TCRdb has only the in-frame clones, and not every one. The sample records 65,000 to 85,000 clones, roughly nine tenths being singletons. The material was peripheral blood, obtained on day 0 of AZD1222 vaccination. The chain couples TRBV11-2 to TRBJ2-5; 7 bases agree with TRBD2. This TCR was sampled from an adult in good health. CDR3 in DNA: TGTGCCAGCAGCTTGGAGCGGGGAGTGGAGACCCAGTACTTC. Translated: CASSLERGVETQYF.